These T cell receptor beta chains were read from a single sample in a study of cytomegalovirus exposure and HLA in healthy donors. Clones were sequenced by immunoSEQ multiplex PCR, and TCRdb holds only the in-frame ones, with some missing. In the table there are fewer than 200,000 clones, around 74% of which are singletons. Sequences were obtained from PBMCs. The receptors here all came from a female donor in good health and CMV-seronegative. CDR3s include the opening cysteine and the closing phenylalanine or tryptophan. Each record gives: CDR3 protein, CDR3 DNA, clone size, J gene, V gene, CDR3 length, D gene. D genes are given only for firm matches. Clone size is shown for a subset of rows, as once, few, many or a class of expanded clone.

CDR3aa: CAITPGTRVTGELFF; CDR3nt: TGTGCCATCACCCCCGGGACTAGGGTCACCGGGGAGCTGTTTTTT; abundance: NA; j_gene: TRBJ2-2; v_gene: TRBV10-3; len: 15; d_gene: TRBD2
CDR3aa: CASGRTSNSADTQYF; CDR3nt: TGTGCCAGTGGGCGAACTAGCAATTCCGCAGATACGCAGTATTTT; abundance: NA; j_gene: TRBJ2-3; v_gene: TRBV19; len: 15; d_gene: NA
CDR3aa: CASSEGRGSKGYTF; CDR3nt: TGTGCCAGCAGTGAAGGCAGGGGATCGAAAGGCTACACCTTC; abundance: once; j_gene: TRBJ1-2; v_gene: TRBV2; len: 14; d_gene: NA
CDR3aa: CASSPTGGVQPQHF; CDR3nt: TGTGCCAGCAGCCCCACAGGGGGGGTCCAGCCCCAGCATTTT; abundance: NA; j_gene: TRBJ1-5; v_gene: TRBV7-6; len: 14; d_gene: TRBD1
CDR3aa: CASSLDMWEGLAETQYF; CDR3nt: TGTGCCAGCAGCTTAGATATGTGGGAGGGCCTAGCGGAGACCCAGTACTTC; abundance: NA; j_gene: TRBJ2-5; v_gene: TRBV7-7; len: 17; d_gene: TRBD2
CDR3aa: CASSHTGTYGYTF; CDR3nt: TGTGCCAGTAGCCACACAGGGACCTATGGCTACACCTTC; abundance: many; j_gene: TRBJ1-2; v_gene: TRBV19; len: 13; d_gene: NA
CDR3aa: CASSVNQGSYEQYF; CDR3nt: TGTGCCAGCAGCGTCAACCAAGGGAGCTACGAGCAGTACTTC; abundance: once; j_gene: TRBJ2-7; v_gene: TRBV9; len: 14; d_gene: NA
CDR3aa: CAISEEAFINTGELFF; CDR3nt: TGTGCCATCAGCGAGGAAGCCTTCATTAACACCGGGGAGCTGTTTTTT; abundance: NA; j_gene: TRBJ2-2; v_gene: TRBV10-3; len: 16; d_gene: NA
CDR3aa: CASTPSPRASTDTQYF; CDR3nt: TGTGCCAGCACCCCAAGCCCGCGGGCCAGCACAGATACGCAGTATTTT; abundance: NA; j_gene: TRBJ2-3; v_gene: TRBV2; len: 16; d_gene: NA
CDR3aa: CASRTGETEAFF; CDR3nt: TGTGCCAGCAGGACAGGGGAAACTGAAGCTTTCTTT; abundance: NA; j_gene: TRBJ1-1; v_gene: TRBV6-5; len: 12; d_gene: TRBD1
CDR3aa: CASSLVARGNTDTQYF; CDR3nt: TGTGCCAGCAGCTTAGTGGCGCGGGGGAACACAGATACGCAGTATTTT; abundance: few; j_gene: TRBJ2-3; v_gene: TRBV7-8; len: 16; d_gene: TRBD2
CDR3aa: CASSLSRQDNEQFF; CDR3nt: TGCGCCAGCAGCTTATCTCGGCAGGACAATGAGCAGTTCTTC; abundance: NA; j_gene: TRBJ2-1; v_gene: TRBV5-1; len: 14; d_gene: NA
CDR3aa: CASSPVTSPSEAFF; CDR3nt: TGTGCCAGCTCCCCCGTCACCTCTCCCAGTGAAGCTTTCTTT; abundance: few; j_gene: TRBJ1-1; v_gene: TRBV18; len: 14; d_gene: NA
CDR3aa: CASSLVGLYEQYF; CDR3nt: TGCGCCAGCAGCTTGGTGGGACTCTACGAGCAGTACTTC; abundance: NA; j_gene: TRBJ2-7; v_gene: TRBV5-1; len: 13; d_gene: NA
CDR3aa: CSVERHASTDTQYF; CDR3nt: TGCAGCGTTGAGAGGCATGCTAGCACAGATACGCAGTATTTT; abundance: NA; j_gene: TRBJ2-3; v_gene: TRBV29-1; len: 14; d_gene: NA
CDR3aa: CSVEWWSNYGYTF; CDR3nt: TGCAGCGTTGAATGGTGGAGTAACTATGGCTACACCTTC; abundance: few; j_gene: TRBJ1-2; v_gene: TRBV29-1; len: 13; d_gene: NA
CDR3aa: CASSPLGLAGVGLGYEQYF; CDR3nt: TGTGCCAGCAGCCCGCTCGGACTAGCGGGAGTGGGTCTGGGCTACGAGCAGTACTTC; abundance: NA; j_gene: TRBJ2-7; v_gene: TRBV7-9; len: 19; d_gene: TRBD2
CDR3aa: CASSQSHGLAGSTDTQYF; CDR3nt: TGCGCCAGCAGCCAATCCCACGGACTAGCGGGGAGCACAGATACGCAGTATTTT; abundance: once; j_gene: TRBJ2-3; v_gene: TRBV4-1; len: 18; d_gene: TRBD2
CDR3aa: CASSKGGGRNTEAFF; CDR3nt: TGTGCCAGCAGCAAAGGGGGGGGTAGGAACACTGAAGCTTTCTTT; abundance: NA; j_gene: TRBJ1-1; v_gene: TRBV21-1; len: 15; d_gene: NA
CDR3aa: CASRRGLGAFF; CDR3nt: TGTGCCAGCAGGAGAGGACTCGGAGCTTTCTTT; abundance: few; j_gene: TRBJ1-1; v_gene: TRBV2; len: 11; d_gene: NA
CDR3aa: CASSPRGGVKRSDNSPLHF; CDR3nt: TGCGCCAGCAGCCCCCGTGGGGGGGTTAAGCGGTCGGATAATTCACCCCTCCACTTT; abundance: NA; j_gene: TRBJ1-6; v_gene: TRBV4-1; len: 19; d_gene: NA
CDR3aa: CASSLGGTAQETQYF; CDR3nt: TGCGCCAGCAGCTTGGGCGGGACAGCTCAAGAGACCCAGTACTTC; abundance: NA; j_gene: TRBJ2-5; v_gene: TRBV5-1; len: 15; d_gene: NA
CDR3aa: CASRQDFYGYTF; CDR3nt: TGTGCCTCCCGACAGGACTTCTATGGCTACACCTTC; abundance: NA; j_gene: TRBJ1-2; v_gene: TRBV5-4; len: 12; d_gene: NA
CDR3aa: CASSLERRVPFYEQYF; CDR3nt: TGTGCCAGCAGTTTGGAACGCCGGGTCCCTTTCTACGAGCAGTACTTC; abundance: NA; j_gene: TRBJ2-7; v_gene: TRBV27; len: 16; d_gene: NA
CDR3aa: CASSRLRGSEAFF; CDR3nt: TGTGCCAGCAGCAGGTTAAGGGGATCTGAAGCTTTCTTT; abundance: NA; j_gene: TRBJ1-1; v_gene: TRBV7-2; len: 13; d_gene: NA
CDR3aa: CASTPIASYNEQFF; CDR3nt: TGTGCCAGCACCCCGATAGCCAGTTACAATGAGCAGTTCTTC; abundance: NA; j_gene: TRBJ2-1; v_gene: TRBV5-6; len: 14; d_gene: NA
CDR3aa: CASSQPLAGPQETQYF; CDR3nt: TGTGCCAGCAGCCAACCTCTAGCGGGGCCCCAAGAGACCCAGTACTTC; abundance: few; j_gene: TRBJ2-5; v_gene: TRBV4-2; len: 16; d_gene: TRBD2
CDR3aa: CASSLAGRGSGELFF; CDR3nt: TGTGCCAGCAGCTTGGCTGGTAGGGGGAGCGGGGAGCTGTTTTTT; abundance: few; j_gene: TRBJ2-2; v_gene: TRBV5-4; len: 15; d_gene: NA
CDR3aa: CASSFGTAENTEAFF; CDR3nt: TGTGCCAGCAGCTTCGGGACAGCCGAGAACACTGAAGCTTTCTTT; abundance: NA; j_gene: TRBJ1-1; v_gene: TRBV11-1; len: 15; d_gene: TRBD1
CDR3aa: CASSLDRGYGYTF; CDR3nt: TGTGCCAGCAGCCTTGACAGGGGCTATGGCTACACCTTC; abundance: NA; j_gene: TRBJ1-2; v_gene: TRBV5-4; len: 13; d_gene: TRBD1
CDR3aa: CASSLPGGGRASNEQFF; CDR3nt: TGTGCCAGCAGTTTACCTGGCGGCGGGAGGGCCTCCAATGAGCAGTTCTTC; abundance: NA; j_gene: TRBJ2-1; v_gene: TRBV28; len: 17; d_gene: TRBD2
CDR3aa: CASSFGTSGTDTQYF; CDR3nt: TGTGCCAGCAGCTTCGGGACTAGCGGCACAGATACGCAGTATTTT; abundance: NA; j_gene: TRBJ2-3; v_gene: TRBV7-3; len: 15; d_gene: TRBD2
CDR3aa: CASHRGRRDEQYF; CDR3nt: TGTGCCAGCCACAGGGGGCGCAGGGACGAGCAGTACTTC; abundance: medium-sized; j_gene: TRBJ2-7; v_gene: TRBV5-6; len: 13; d_gene: TRBD1
CDR3aa: CASSSGLAGFQETQYF; CDR3nt: TGTGCCAGCAGCTCGGGACTAGCGGGATTCCAAGAGACCCAGTACTTC; abundance: NA; j_gene: TRBJ2-5; v_gene: TRBV7-3; len: 16; d_gene: TRBD2
CDR3aa: CASGSFQGFIYNEQFF; CDR3nt: TGTGCCAGCGGCAGCTTTCAGGGATTCATCTACAATGAGCAGTTCTTC; abundance: NA; j_gene: TRBJ2-1; v_gene: TRBV11-2; len: 16; d_gene: NA
CDR3aa: CASSLALAGYEQYF; CDR3nt: TGTGCCAGCAGCTTGGCTCTAGCGGGCTACGAGCAGTACTTC; abundance: NA; j_gene: TRBJ2-7; v_gene: TRBV5-4; len: 14; d_gene: TRBD2
CDR3aa: CASSLGALGPQHF; CDR3nt: TGTGCCAGCAGTTTGGGAGCCCTGGGGCCCCAGCATTTT; abundance: NA; j_gene: TRBJ1-5; v_gene: TRBV27; len: 13; d_gene: NA
CDR3aa: CASTGMNEQFF; CDR3nt: TGTGCCAGTACGGGGATGAATGAGCAGTTCTTC; abundance: NA; j_gene: TRBJ2-1; v_gene: TRBV19; len: 11; d_gene: NA
CDR3aa: CASSRGGAEETQYF; CDR3nt: TGTGCCAGCAGCCGGGGAGGGGCCGAAGAGACCCAGTACTTC; abundance: NA; j_gene: TRBJ2-5; v_gene: TRBV7-8; len: 14; d_gene: TRBD2
CDR3aa: CAISEGLASNTGELFF; CDR3nt: TGTGCCATCAGTGAGGGACTAGCGTCGAACACCGGGGAGCTGTTTTTT; abundance: NA; j_gene: TRBJ2-2; v_gene: TRBV10-3; len: 16; d_gene: TRBD2
CDR3aa: CASIPVGGDGYTF; CDR3nt: TGTGCCAGCATTCCCGTCGGAGGGGATGGCTACACCTTC; abundance: NA; j_gene: TRBJ1-2; v_gene: TRBV7-9; len: 13; d_gene: NA
CDR3aa: CASSSGLAGASSYEQYF; CDR3nt: TGCGCCAGCAGCAGCGGACTAGCGGGGGCCTCATCCTACGAGCAGTACTTC; abundance: NA; j_gene: TRBJ2-7; v_gene: TRBV5-1; len: 17; d_gene: TRBD2
CDR3aa: CASSRILAGSYEQYF; CDR3nt: TGTGCCAGTAGTAGAATACTAGCGGGGTCCTACGAGCAGTACTTC; abundance: NA; j_gene: TRBJ2-7; v_gene: TRBV19; len: 15; d_gene: TRBD2
CDR3aa: CASSASGFKAFF; CDR3nt: TGTGCCAGCAGTGCATCGGGGTTTAAAGCTTTCTTT; abundance: few; j_gene: TRBJ1-1; v_gene: TRBV25-1; len: 12; d_gene: NA
CDR3aa: CASSYRDGLLLIF; CDR3nt: TGCGCCAGCAGCTACAGGGACGGCCTGCTGTTGATCTTC; abundance: NA; j_gene: TRBJ2-1; v_gene: TRBV5-1; len: 13; d_gene: NA
CDR3aa: CASSPGWTEAFF; CDR3nt: TGTGCCAGCAGTCCAGGGTGGACTGAAGCTTTCTTT; abundance: NA; j_gene: TRBJ1-1; v_gene: TRBV6-6; len: 12; d_gene: NA
CDR3aa: CACKTSGLYNEQFF; CDR3nt: TGTGCCTGTAAGACTAGCGGCCTTTACAATGAGCAGTTCTTC; abundance: NA; j_gene: TRBJ2-1; v_gene: TRBV19; len: 14; d_gene: TRBD2
CDR3aa: CASTRGDSGEKLFF; CDR3nt: TGTGCCAGCACACGGGGCGATTCGGGCGAAAAACTGTTTTTT; abundance: NA; j_gene: TRBJ1-4; v_gene: TRBV18; len: 14; d_gene: NA
CDR3aa: CASSLRQGDGEQYF; CDR3nt: TGTGCCAGCAGCCTGCGACAGGGAGATGGCGAGCAGTACTTC; abundance: once; j_gene: TRBJ2-7; v_gene: TRBV7-2; len: 14; d_gene: TRBD1
CDR3aa: CASSPGQAATNEKLFF; CDR3nt: TGTGCCAGCTCACCCGGACAGGCCGCAACTAATGAAAAACTGTTTTTT; abundance: NA; j_gene: TRBJ1-4; v_gene: TRBV18; len: 16; d_gene: TRBD1
CDR3aa: CASSLLSGGEETQYF; CDR3nt: TGTGCCAGCAGCTTACTCTCAGGGGGAGAAGAGACCCAGTACTTC; abundance: NA; j_gene: TRBJ2-5; v_gene: TRBV11-2; len: 15; d_gene: TRBD1
CDR3aa: CASSSAGRAGHEQYF; CDR3nt: TGTGCCAGCAGTTCCGCCGGGAGGGCGGGCCACGAGCAGTACTTC; abundance: NA; j_gene: TRBJ2-7; v_gene: TRBV28; len: 15; d_gene: TRBD2
CDR3aa: CASSLPGIEQYF; CDR3nt: TGTGCCAGCAGCTTGCCAGGGATCGAGCAGTACTTC; abundance: NA; j_gene: TRBJ2-7; v_gene: TRBV5-6; len: 12; d_gene: NA
CDR3aa: CASSLVGSYNEQFF; CDR3nt: TGTGCCAGCAGCTTAGTCGGGAGCTACAATGAGCAGTTCTTC; abundance: NA; j_gene: TRBJ2-1; v_gene: TRBV7-9; len: 14; d_gene: NA
CDR3aa: CASSLTGGRTEAFF; CDR3nt: TGTGCCAGCAGTTTAACAGGGGGCCGCACTGAAGCTTTCTTT; abundance: NA; j_gene: TRBJ1-1; v_gene: TRBV27; len: 14; d_gene: TRBD1
CDR3aa: CASSGQATQYF; CDR3nt: TGTGCCAGCAGTGGTCAGGCGACCCAGTACTTC; abundance: few; j_gene: TRBJ2-5; v_gene: TRBV2; len: 11; d_gene: NA
CDR3aa: CASSITGENYNEQFF; CDR3nt: TGTGCCAGTAGTATTACCGGGGAGAACTACAATGAGCAGTTCTTC; abundance: NA; j_gene: TRBJ2-1; v_gene: TRBV19; len: 15; d_gene: NA
CDR3aa: CASGSSPGGGYTYEQYF; CDR3nt: TGTGCTAGTGGCTCGTCCCCCGGGGGAGGGTATACCTACGAGCAGTACTTC; abundance: NA; j_gene: TRBJ2-7; v_gene: TRBV12-5; len: 17; d_gene: TRBD2
CDR3aa: CSVAGSEKLFF; CDR3nt: TGCAGCGTTGCGGGAAGTGAAAAACTGTTTTTT; abundance: NA; j_gene: TRBJ1-4; v_gene: TRBV29-1; len: 11; d_gene: NA